Listed below are T cell receptor beta chains from one sample, sequenced in a study of shared clonotypes between healthy human individuals. TCRdb keeps only in-frame clones here, not all; method: immunoSEQ multiplex PCR. Of 2 million to 3 million clones in the sample, 90% to 95% were seen once. The sample comprised naive CD4+ T cells from PBMCs. These receptor sequences come from a man aged 18 to 29 in good health. Some clones in this sample may be carry-over from other donors' samples. The CDR3 runs from the conserved cysteine through the conserved F or W. D genes are given only for firm matches. Clone size is shown for a subset of rows, as once, few, many or a class of expanded clone.

d_call,v_call,j_call,clone_size,cdr3_nt,cdr3_aa
TRBD2,TRBV9,TRBJ2-1,NA,TGTGCCAGCAGCCCCCGACTAGCGGGAGAGTACAATGAGCAGTTCTTC,CASSPRLAGEYNEQFF
TRBD1,TRBV7-6,TRBJ1-1,NA,TGTGCCAGCAGCTTAACGCCTCTGCAGGGGGCTTACGGGACTGAAGCTTTCTTT,CASSLTPLQGAYGTEAFF
TRBD1,TRBV5-1,TRBJ1-2,NA,TGCGCCAGCAGCGGAAAGGGACAGGGGAGTTTTGGCTACACCTTC,CASSGKGQGSFGYTF
NA,TRBV5-4,TRBJ1-1,NA,TGTGCCAGCAGCTTGGGGGATCTGAACACTGAAGCTTTCTTT,CASSLGDLNTEAFF
NA,TRBV15,TRBJ2-6,NA,TGTGCCACCAGCAGAGATTCAGCGGGTACTGGGGCCAACGTCCTGACTTTC,CATSRDSAGTGANVLTF
TRBD2,TRBV30,TRBJ2-3,NA,TGTGCCTGGAGCGCTGCACTAGCGAGCACAGATACGCAGTATTTT,CAWSAALASTDTQYF
TRBD2,TRBV2,TRBJ2-5,NA,TGTGCCAGCAGGCTAGCGGGAGGGCCGTTAGAGACCCAGTACTTC,CASRLAGGPLETQYF
NA,TRBV15,TRBJ2-5,NA,TGTGCCACCAGCATCTCACAGAGCTTACGAGAGCAGTACTTC,CATSISQSLREQYF
TRBD1,TRBV15,TRBJ1-1,NA,TGTGCCACCAGCAGACAGGGGGCAAGCACTGAAGCTTTCTTT,CATSRQGASTEAFF
TRBD1,TRBV12-5,TRBJ1-1,NA,TGTGCTAGTGGACCGGGACAGGGAGGAAACACTGAAGCTTTCTTT,CASGPGQGGNTEAFF
NA,TRBV2,TRBJ1-5,NA,TGTGCCAGCAGTGCCCGGGCGAGCAATCAGCCCCAGCATTTT,CASSARASNQPQHF
TRBD2,TRBV4-1,TRBJ2-2,once,TGCGCCAGCAGCCCAGGACTAGCGGGGACCGGGGAGCTGTTTTTT,CASSPGLAGTGELFF
NA,TRBV28,TRBJ1-3,NA,TGTGCCAGCAGTTTATCCAGGGGAGATAGTGGAAACACCATATATTTT,CASSLSRGDSGNTIYF
NA,TRBV27,TRBJ2-5,NA,TGTGCCAGCAAAAAAAAAGAGGGAGCTCTCCGGGAGACCCAGTACTTC,CASKKKEGALRETQYF
NA,TRBV5-4,TRBJ1-4,few,TGTGCCAGCAGGTCGACAACTAATGAAAAACTGTTTTTT,CASRSTTNEKLFF
NA,TRBV30,TRBJ1-1,few,TGTGCCTGGAGTGTACGTCGAAACACTGAAGCTTTCTTT,CAWSVRRNTEAFF
NA,TRBV6-5,TRBJ1-2,NA,TGTGCCAGCTCTTATTTAGGGGCTAACTATGGCTACACCTTC,CASSYLGANYGYTF
TRBD2,TRBV9,TRBJ2-1,once,TGTGCCAGCAGCGTAGCTAGGAGCGGGAGAGGGAGCAATGAGCAGTTCTTC,CASSVARSGRGSNEQFF
NA,TRBV30,TRBJ2-1,NA,TGTGCCTGGAGTGTGTCGGGGTACAATGAGCAGTTCTTC,CAWSVSGYNEQFF
NA,TRBV6-1,TRBJ2-1,NA,TGTGCCAGCAGTGTACATACCACGGGAGACGGTGAGCAGTTCTTC,CASSVHTTGDGEQFF
NA,TRBV5-6,TRBJ1-1,NA,TGTGCCAGCAGCTTTTGGGGCAGCGGTAACACTGAAGCTTTCTTT,CASSFWGSGNTEAFF
NA,TRBV28,TRBJ2-5,NA,TGTGCCAGCAGTTCCCTCTCGGGATACCAAGAGACCCAGTACTTC,CASSSLSGYQETQYF
TRBD1,TRBV2,TRBJ1-1,NA,TGTGCCAGCAGCGGACAGGGGTCGGTCACTGAAGCTTTCTTT,CASSGQGSVTEAFF
NA,TRBV29-1,TRBJ1-1,NA,TGCAGCGTTAGCCGGGCCGCCGAAGCTTTCTTT,CSVSRAAEAFF
NA,TRBV5-5,TRBJ1-1,NA,TGTGCCAGTTCAGGGGCGTGGAACACTGAAGCTTTCTTT,CASSGAWNTEAFF
NA,TRBV19,TRBJ2-1,NA,TGTGCCAGTAGTATAGATTCGGCAGGCCCCTACAATGAGCAGTTCTTC,CASSIDSAGPYNEQFF
TRBD1,TRBV5-4,TRBJ2-7,once,TGTGCCAGCAGAGACAGGGACGGTGGATACGAGCAGTACTTC,CASRDRDGGYEQYF
NA,TRBV6-5,TRBJ2-7,NA,TGTGCCAGCAGTCCCGGATTTTACGAGCAGTACTTC,CASSPGFYEQYF
TRBD1,TRBV19,TRBJ1-5,NA,TGTGCCAGTAAGGACAGGGCAGGGCAGCCCCAGCATTTT,CASKDRAGQPQHF
TRBD1,TRBV5-4,TRBJ2-5,NA,TGTGCCAGCAGCTACCGGGACAGGGCTCGAGCGGAGACCCAGTACTTC,CASSYRDRARAETQYF
NA,TRBV18,TRBJ2-7,NA,TGTGCCAGCTCACCACAGGCTCCCGAGCAGTACTTC,CASSPQAPEQYF
NA,TRBV5-1,TRBJ2-2,NA,TGCGCCAGCAGTCCCAGGACGGATGCGAACACCGGGGAGCTGTTTTTT,CASSPRTDANTGELFF
NA,TRBV28,TRBJ2-7,NA,TGTGCCAGCAGTGAGACGGCCCTCTCCTACGAGCAGTACTTC,CASSETALSYEQYF
NA,TRBV6-5,TRBJ1-6,NA,TGTGCCACCTCTCTCAGAAGGGAGAATTCACCCCTCCACTTT,CATSLRRENSPLHF
NA,TRBV19,TRBJ2-1,NA,TGTGCCAGCGGGAACCGATGGACAGGGAGGGATGAGCAGTTCTTC,CASGNRWTGRDEQFF
TRBD2,TRBV5-1,TRBJ2-3,NA,TGCGCCAGCAGCCTTCAGACTAGCGGGAGGACAGATACGCAGTATTTT,CASSLQTSGRTDTQYF
TRBD1,TRBV29-1,TRBJ1-2,once,TGCAGCGTTGAAGGCTATCCCGGGACAGGTACCTATGGCTACACCTTC,CSVEGYPGTGTYGYTF
NA,TRBV7-3,TRBJ1-1,NA,TGTGCCAGCAGCTTAAGTTCCGGGGCGCGGGGCACTGAAGCTTTCTTT,CASSLSSGARGTEAFF
TRBD1,TRBV28,TRBJ2-7,NA,TGTGCCAGCAGTCCCGGGACAGGGAACTCCTACGAGCAGTACTTC,CASSPGTGNSYEQYF
TRBD2,TRBV2,TRBJ2-7,NA,TGTGCCAGTCCAAAGGGTACAGGACTAGCGGGAGGCCACGAGCAGTACTTC,CASPKGTGLAGGHEQYF
NA,TRBV27,TRBJ2-2,NA,TGTGCCAGCAGTTTACTGCTGAACACCGGGGAGCTGTTTTTT,CASSLLLNTGELFF
TRBD1,TRBV19,TRBJ2-7,NA,TGTGCCAGTAGCCCACCTCAGGGGACAGGGGCCTACGAGCAGTACTTC,CASSPPQGTGAYEQYF
NA,TRBV29-1,TRBJ1-2,NA,TGCAGCGCAAAGGACTATGGCTACACCTTC,CSAKDYGYTF
NA,TRBV7-8,TRBJ2-1,NA,TGTGCCAGCAGCTTAACCCCCTACAATGAGCAGTTCTTC,CASSLTPYNEQFF
NA,TRBV7-3,TRBJ2-1,NA,TGTGCCAGCAGCTTACTAGCGTCTTACAATGAGCAGTTCTTC,CASSLLASYNEQFF
NA,TRBV2,TRBJ2-1,NA,TGTGCCAGCAGTGAACTGCAGGGGAATAATGAGCAGTTCTTC,CASSELQGNNEQFF
NA,TRBV5-4,TRBJ2-5,NA,TGTGCCAGCAGCAGCTCGACCCTTAACCAAGAGACCCAGTACTTC,CASSSSTLNQETQYF
TRBD1,TRBV14,TRBJ2-2,NA,TGTGCCAGCAGCCAAGCAACAGGGGTTCTCGGGGAGCTGTTTTTT,CASSQATGVLGELFF
NA,TRBV4-3,TRBJ1-5,NA,TGCGCCAGCAGCCAAGACGGCGGATCTCCTTTGCCCCAGCATTTT,CASSQDGGSPLPQHF
NA,TRBV9,TRBJ2-7,NA,TGTGCCAGCAGCGCAACCATTACTAGGGGCGAGCAGTACTTC,CASSATITRGEQYF